Listed here are 21 T cell receptor beta chains from one sample, sequenced in a study of T cell responses to AZD1222 COVID-19 vaccine. TCRdb's copy holds only in-frame clones and misses some; the assay was immunoSEQ multiplex PCR. The profile shows about 72,000 clones, around 87% of them singletons. The sample was peripheral blood, taken on day 0 of AZD1222 vaccination. These receptors were obtained from an adult in good health.

The chain couples TRBV9 to TRBJ1-4; 9 nucleotides align to TRBD1. V lost 3 bases, J lost 7 bases, and 4 bases stayed unmatched. CDR1 is SGDLS, CDR2 YYNGEE, per germline. The CDR3 consists of 14 residues. The CDR3 coding sequence is TGTGCCAGCAGCGAAGGGACAGGGATTGAAAAACTGTTTTTT. This encodes CASSEGTGIEKLFF.

V gene TRBV6-5 combines with J gene TRBJ2-3, with TRBD1 identical over 7 bases. The germline V gene has CDR1 MNHEY and CDR2 SVGAGI. This CDR3 has 15 amino acids. CDR3 nucleotide sequence: TGTGTCAGTTCCCAGGGGGTCTCTGGCACAGATACGCAGTATTTT. Translation gives CVSSQGVSGTDTQYF.

The V gene is TRBV6-5, the J gene TRBJ2-5, with D uncertain. The germline CDR1 and CDR2 sequences are MNHEY and SVGAGI. The CDR3 has 11 amino acids. CDR3 in amino acids: CVTGDSVTQYF. In nucleotides, the CDR3 is TGTGTTACCGGAGATTCGGTGACCCAGTACTTC.

CDR3 in amino acids: CASPAAFF. CDR3 coding DNA: TGTGCCAGCCCTGCGGCTTTCTTT. The chain uses TRBV12-3 or TRBV12-4 and TRBJ1-1; D remains unclear. V gave up 8 bases and J gave up 11 bases, with 6 bases separating them. The CDR3 totals 8 residues.

The gene calls are TRBV19 and TRBJ1-1, with a weak D call TRBD1 (5 bases). CDR1 and CDR2 from the germline V gene are LNHDA and SQIVND (reference sequence). V lost 11 bases and J 6 bases, leaving 16 bases between the germline ends. The CDR3 totals 12 residues. This CDR3 reads CAAGGRRAEAFF. The CDR3 nucleotides are TGTGCCGCCGGGGGACGGCGAGCTGAAGCTTTCTTT.

This clone has just one count. The genes are TRBV4-1 and TRBJ1-2; D remains unclear. V was cut by 3 bases and J by 7 bases, with 12 bases left in between. Germline V lookup: CDR1 MGHRA, CDR2 YSYEKL. The CDR3 is made up of 13 amino acids. CDR3 nucleotide sequence: TGCGCCAGCAGCCACCGGGTCGGAGGTGGCTACACCTTC. The encoded protein is CASSHRVGGGYTF.

The chain couples TRBV5-4 to TRBJ2-2; TRBD2 aligns across 9 bases. The CDR3 length is 13 residues. J was trimmed by 6 bases and V by 6 bases; bases with no gene match: 3. Germline V lookup: CDR1 SGHNT, CDR2 YYREEE (reference sequence). DNA for the CDR3: TGTGCCAGCACCGCGGGGGGGCCCGGGGAGCTGTTTTTT. Amino acids: CASTAGGPGELFF.

The chain has TRBV5-5 and TRBJ1-2, with 9 bases that match TRBD1. The germline gives CDR1 SGHKS, CDR2 YYEKEE (reference sequence). This CDR3 is built from 12 residues. The V gene end was trimmed by 4 bases and the J gene end by 9 bases; junction bases not matched to a gene: 4. CDR3 protein: CASSPGQGRYTF. As DNA, the CDR3 is TGTGCCAGCAGCCCAGGACAGGGGCGCTACACCTTC.

This rearrangement joins TRBV5-8 to TRBJ1-1, with D unresolved. Trimming cost V 1 base and J 7 bases, with 11 bases left between them. The V gene's germline CDR1 is SGHTS and CDR2 YDEGEE. The length of the CDR3 is 13 residues. CDR3 amino acids: CASSLSWADEAFF. The CDR3 bases are TGTGCCAGCAGCTTGTCGTGGGCGGATGAAGCTTTCTTT.

J is TRBJ1-1 and V is TRBV10-3; 7 bases align to TRBD1. The CDR3 length is 14 residues. With 9 bases clipped from V and 1 base from J, the junction kept 8 bases outside the gene matches. CDR1 and CDR2 (germline): ENHRY, SYGVKD. As DNA, the CDR3 is TGTGCCATGAGACCCGGGACAGCGAACACTGAAGCTTTCTTT. The encoded protein is CAMRPGTANTEAFF.

The chain combines TRBV10-1 with TRBJ1-1, with unresolved D. The CDR3 runs 17 residues. Trimming removed 2 bases from V and 3 bases from J, with 19 bases in between. Looked up from germline, CDR1 is WNHNN and CDR2 is SYGVQD (reference sequence). Here the CDR3 reads CASSEPRTVWRDTEAFF. The CDR3 nucleotides read TGCGCCAGCAGTGAGCCTCGGACCGTCTGGCGGGACACTGAAGCTTTCTTT.

This chain links TRBV27 with TRBJ2-1, with D possibly being TRBD1 or TRBD2 (5 bases each). There are 12 residues in the CDR3. V lost 6 bases, J lost 6 bases, and 9 bases lay in between. Germline V gives CDR1 MNHEY, CDR2 SMNVEV (reference sequence). The CDR3 sequence: CASSRDGNEQFF. CDR3 sequence (DNA): TGTGCCAGCAGCCGGGACGGCAATGAGCAGTTCTTC.

CDR3 sequence: CASSDSGGFSGNTIYF. For the CDR3, the DNA is TGTGCCAGCAGTGATTCCGGGGGGTTCTCTGGAAACACCATATATTTT. The chain recombines TRBV2 with TRBJ1-3; weak D call: TRBD1 (5 bases). Trimming removed 3 bases from V and 0 bases from J, with 12 bases in between. The CDR3 extends over 16 amino acids. Germline values: CDR1 SNHLY, CDR2 FYNNEI. Combining the CDR3 with reference TRBV2 and TRBJ1-3 gives the whole variable domain EPEVTQTPSHQVTQMGQEVILRCVPISNHLYFYWYRQILGQKVEFLVSFYNNEISEKSEIFDDQFSVERPDGSNFTLKIRSTKLEDSAMYFCASSDSGGFSGNTIYFGEGSWLTVV.

This chain links TRBV20-1 with TRBJ2-2; D might be TRBD2 (5 bases). The CDR3 loop spans 14 amino acids. CDR1 is DFQATT, CDR2 SNEGSKA, per germline (reference sequence). The V end lost 3 bases, the J end lost 0 bases, and 8 bases lay between the germline ends. CDR3 amino acids: CSASRGSNTGELFF. CDR3 in DNA: TGCAGTGCTAGTCGGGGATCGAACACCGGGGAGCTGTTTTTT.

The J gene is TRBJ2-2, the V gene TRBV4-2; 11 positions agree with TRBD1. CDR3 size: 18 residues. With V trimmed by 3 bases and J by 1 base, 7 bases remained unmatched. CDR1 is LGHNA, CDR2 YNFKEQ, per germline. The CDR3 sequence: CASSQGTGGRWNTGELFF. CDR3 nucleotides: TGTGCCAGCAGCCAGGGGACAGGGGGTCGTTGGAACACCGGGGAGCTGTTTTTT.

The V call is TRBV7-2, the J call TRBJ2-3; 9 bases fit TRBD2. Germline CDR1 SGHTA, CDR2 FQGNSA. CDR3 size: 16 residues. V lost 4 bases to trimming and J lost 5 bases; unmatched junction nucleotides: 10. The chain's CDR3 is CASSSADSGGVDTQYF. As DNA, the CDR3 is TGTGCCAGCAGCTCAGCCGATAGCGGGGGAGTAGATACGCAGTATTTT.

V gene TRBV4-1 combines with J gene TRBJ1-2; TRBD1 agrees at 8 bases. Germline trimming cut 1 base from V and 8 bases from J; bases unmatched to any gene: 12. CDR1 and CDR2 (germline): MGHRA, YSYEKL. The CDR3 runs 16 residues. The CDR3, as DNA: TGCGCCAGCAGCCAAGGATGGGGGCAGACAGGGGACGGCTACACCTTC. Amino acids: CASSQGWGQTGDGYTF.

The chain couples TRBV6-4 to TRBJ1-1, with D perhaps matching TRBD1 (6 bases). This CDR3 region has 15 residues. Germline V gives CDR1 MRHNA, CDR2 SNTAGT. Deletions cut 6 bases from V and 0 bases from J, with 14 bases between. CDR3 loop: CASSTRQDMNTEAFF. CDR3 DNA sequence: TGTGCCAGCAGCACTAGACAGGATATGAACACTGAAGCTTTCTTT.

The rearrangement links TRBV10-2 to TRBJ2-2, with D perhaps TRBD2 (6 bases). This CDR3 comprises 15 residues. V was shortened by 7 bases and J by 3 bases, with 15 bases between the two germline ends. The germline V gene has CDR1 WSHSY and CDR2 SAAADI. Written as DNA, the CDR3 is TGCGCCAGCAAGACGGGGGAGCACTACACCGGGGAGCTGTTTTTT. It encodes CASKTGEHYTGELFF.

The V gene is TRBV12-3 or TRBV12-4, the J gene TRBJ1-1, with TRBD1 matching over 8 bases. The V and J ends lost 4 bases and 8 bases, in that order; junction bases with no gene match: 3. This CDR3 has 12 amino acids. The CDR3 spells CASSSAGGEAFF. DNA of the CDR3: TGTGCCAGCAGTTCAGCAGGGGGCGAAGCTTTCTTT.

V gene TRBV6-6 combines with J gene TRBJ1-5; D remains ambiguous. This CDR3 contains 13 residues. Germline V gene data show CDR1 as MNHNY and CDR2 as SVGAGI (reference sequence). V was cut by 5 bases and J by 6 bases, with 11 bases left in between. This CDR3 reads CASSRLPVQPQHF. Written as DNA, the CDR3 is TGTGCCAGCAGTAGACTTCCGGTTCAGCCCCAGCATTTT.